The 21 T cell receptor beta chains reported below all come from one sample, sequenced in a study of vaccination effects on CD4 cells after COVID-19. These receptors have no identified antigens. Repertoires were generated with immunoSEQ multiplex PCR, while TCRdb's copy carries only in-frame clones and drops some. The table shows fewer than 25,000 clones, with approximately 76% occurring only once. ViraFEST used viral peptide pools to expand antigen-specific CD4+ T cells before sequencing. It was after more than 8 days of culture that CD4+ T cells were isolated. From March to December 2020, the person had a SARS-CoV-2 infection that was confirmed by PCR. Specimen: CD4+ T cells from PBMCs cultured with SARS-CoV-2 spike peptides, collected before COVID-19 vaccination. The origin of the receptors is a human donor who had a prior SARS-CoV-2 infection.

The gene calls are TRBV6-5 and TRBJ2-1; D is unclear. This CDR3 region has 13 residues. Germline values: CDR1 MNHEY, CDR2 SVGAGI. Trimming took off 6 bases at V and 9 bases at J, with 15 bases between the two ends. The CDR3 region has the DNA TGTGCCAGCAGCCCCCGCTTACGAGGTGAGCAGTTCTTC. It encodes CASSPRLRGEQFF.

This chain joins TRBV28 and TRBJ1-2; the D gene is possibly TRBD1 (6 bases). CDR1 is MDHEN, CDR2 SYDVKM, per germline. The CDR3 spans 13 residues. V shed 5 bases and J shed 3 bases, with 10 bases lying between them. CDR3 amino acids: CASSKTGYYGYTF. The CDR3 DNA reads TGTGCCAGCAGTAAAACAGGGTACTATGGCTACACCTTC.

The chain uses TRBV4-2 and TRBJ1-6; 10 bases match TRBD1. Germline V gene data show CDR1 as LGHNA and CDR2 as YNFKEQ. The CDR3 has 16 amino acids. The J segment lost 4 bases and the V segment lost 4 bases, leaving 4 bases of the junction unmatched. CDR3 protein: CASSPTGGEYNSPLHF. DNA for the CDR3: TGTGCCAGCAGCCCGACAGGGGGCGAGTATAATTCACCCCTCCACTTT.

The V call is TRBV5-6, the J call TRBJ2-7; D gene unclear. From germline, CDR1 is SGHDT and CDR2 YYEEEE. Trimming took 1 base from V and 0 from J, leaving 14 bases between them. The CDR3 is 16 amino acids. CDR3 DNA: TGTGCCAGCAGCTTGAGACCGGGCTGGGGCTCCTACGAGCAGTACTTC. This encodes CASSLRPGWGSYEQYF.

V is TRBV5-1 and J is TRBJ2-2; D is undetermined. Germline CDR1 reads SGHRS; CDR2 reads YFSETQ. This CDR3 comprises 15 residues. Trimming cost V 3 bases and J 1 base, with 10 bases left between them. As DNA, the CDR3 is TGCGCCAGCAGCTCCGAGAGTGGGAACACCGGGGAGCTGTTTTTT. It specifies CASSSESGNTGELFF.

This clone was counted a few times. The rearrangement links TRBV7-9 to TRBJ2-2; D is undetermined. V lost 2 bases and J 4 bases, leaving 14 bases between the germline ends. The CDR3 runs 16 residues. Germline assignment: CDR1 SEHNR and CDR2 FQNEAQ (reference sequence). CDR3 DNA sequence: TGTGCCAGCAGCTTAAACGACCTGACCCTCACCGGGGAGCTGTTTTTT. This encodes CASSLNDLTLTGELFF.

The rearrangement links TRBV19 to TRBJ2-1; TRBD2 aligns across 13 bases. Germline assignment: CDR1 LNHDA and CDR2 SQIVND (reference sequence). This CDR3 region has 17 residues. Losses at the gene ends were 1 base for V and 4 bases for J; bases not matched to a gene: 4. In nucleotides, the CDR3 is TGTGCCAGTAGTATAGGGGGGACTAGCGGGGCATACAATGAGCAGTTCTTC. Its translation is CASSIGGTSGAYNEQFF.

This chain uses TRBV3-1 (or the pseudogene TRBV3-2) with TRBJ2-5; 11 bases are a match to TRBD2. V dropped 6 bases and J dropped 5; count of bases not matched to a gene: 8. CDR3 length: 15 amino acids. In germline, CDR1 is LGHDT, CDR2 YNNKEL (reference sequence). CDR3 in DNA: TGTGCCAGCAGACAGCTAGCGGGAGGTGTGGAGACCCAGTACTTC. Protein sequence: CASRQLAGGVETQYF.

Regarding this clone: Sequence at one end of the junction differs from germline and may be a read error. V gene TRBV7-7 combines with J gene TRBJ2-7; D is undetermined. The CDR3 consists of 15 residues. Germline assignment: CDR1 SSHAT and CDR2 FNYEAQ (reference sequence). As DNA, the CDR3 is TGTGCTAGCAGCCTATCCCCTCTGAGCTCCTACGAGCAGTACTTC. Translating gives CASSLSPLSSYEQYF. Variable domain in full (rest from reference TRBV7-7 and TRBJ2-7): GAGVSQSPRYKVTKRGQDVTLRCDPISSHATLYWYQQALGQGPEFLTYFNYEAQPDKSGLPSDRFSAERPEGSISTLTIQRTEQRDSAMYRCASSLSPLSSYEQYFGPGTRLTVT.

The rearrangement uses TRBV29-1 and TRBJ2-2; D gene ambiguous. Germline CDR1 is SQVTM and CDR2 is ANQGSEA. Trimming cost V 4 bases and J 2 bases, with 11 bases left between them. The CDR3 consists of 14 residues. In DNA form, the CDR3 reads TGCAGCGTTGGGAGCTCGCTAAACACCGGGGAGCTGTTTTTT. Protein sequence: CSVGSSLNTGELFF.

The chain has TRBV7-9 and TRBJ1-2; D is ambiguous. The CDR3 covers 16 residues. Germline CDR1 is SEHNR and CDR2 is FQNEAQ (reference sequence). The V and J ends lost 3 bases and 3 bases respectively, with 17 bases between them. CDR3 protein: CASSFGLSGYDYGYTF. The DNA of the CDR3 is TGTGCCAGCAGCTTTGGTTTGTCGGGGTACGACTATGGCTACACCTTC.

This chain uses TRBV28 with TRBJ2-2; unclear D gene. Germline loops: CDR1 MDHEN, CDR2 SYDVKM. The ends were cut back, 6 bases at V and 2 bases at J, with 16 bases in the middle. The length of the CDR3 is 16 residues. CDR3 region: CASRVFNYPNTGELFF. CDR3 sequence (DNA): TGTGCCAGCAGGGTATTTAACTATCCAAACACCGGGGAGCTGTTTTTT.

The genes are TRBV6-1 and TRBJ2-1; 10 bases agree with TRBD2. Per germline, CDR1 MNHNS and CDR2 SASEGT. This CDR3 region has 16 residues. V trimming: 0 bases; J trimming: 1 base; junction bases outside the gene matches: 0. This CDR3 reads CASSEAGLASYNEQFF. In DNA, the CDR3 is TGTGCCAGCAGTGAAGCGGGACTAGCGTCCTACAATGAGCAGTTCTTC.

This rearrangement joins TRBV9 to TRBJ1-2; no clear D gene. V gave up 0 bases and J gave up 4 bases, with 16 bases separating them. There are 16 residues in the CDR3. In germline, CDR1 is SGDLS, CDR2 YYNGEE. CDR3 in DNA: TGTGCCAGCAGCGTAGGATTCGGCTTCCTAGGCTATGGCTACACCTTC. Encoded protein: CASSVGFGFLGYGYTF.

J is TRBJ2-3 and V is TRBV5-8; possibly TRBD1 or TRBD2 for D (5 bases each). Germline CDR1 is SGHTS and CDR2 is YDEGEE. The CDR3 length is 15 residues. Trimming left V 2 bases short and J 4 bases short, with 14 bases between. The CDR3, as DNA: TGTGCCAGCAGCTTAAATGGGGGTTTCCCAGATACGCAGTATTTT. Residues: CASSLNGGFPDTQYF.

This clone was seen a single time. The chain is built from TRBV5-1 and TRBJ2-1, with 9 bases aligning to TRBD2. The J segment lost 4 bases and the V segment lost 2 bases, leaving 7 bases of the junction unmatched. Per the germline V gene, CDR1 is SGHRS and CDR2 is YFSETQ. The CDR3 extends over 16 amino acids. The CDR3 DNA follows: TGCGCCAGCAGCTTTTTAATGGCGGGAGGGTACAATGAGCAGTTCTTC. It yields the protein CASSFLMAGGYNEQFF.

The chain couples TRBV27 to TRBJ1-1, with D possibly being TRBD1 (6 bases). Germline V gene sequence: CDR1 MNHEY, CDR2 SMNVEV (reference sequence). This CDR3 has 15 amino acids. Trimming took off 3 bases at V and 1 base at J, with 12 bases between the two ends. As DNA, the CDR3 is TGTGCCAGCAGTTTCTACAGGGAGGGGAACACTGAAGCTTTCTTT. It is translated as CASSFYREGNTEAFF.

The chain is built from TRBV11-3 and TRBJ2-7; D uncertain. The CDR3 has 13 residues. V shed 0 bases and J shed 4 bases, with 7 bases lying between them. Looked up from germline, CDR1 is SGHNT and CDR2 is YENEEA. Here the CDR3 reads CASSLDDVYEQYF. In DNA, the CDR3 is TGTGCCAGCAGCTTAGATGACGTGTACGAGCAGTACTTC.

The V call is TRBV3-1 (or the pseudogene TRBV3-2), the J call TRBJ1-6; D is ambiguous. V was shortened by 6 bases and J by 5 bases, with 5 bases between the two germline ends. The CDR3 has 12 residues. The germline CDR1 and CDR2 sequences are LGHDT and YNNKEL (reference sequence). CDR3 in amino acids: CASRMNNSPLHF. The CDR3 bases are TGTGCCAGCAGGATGAATAATTCACCCCTCCACTTT.

The V call is TRBV30, the J call TRBJ2-1; possibly TRBD1 for D (5 bases). The CDR3 covers 13 residues. CDR1 is GTSNPN, CDR2 SVGIG, per germline (reference sequence). V shed 3 bases and J shed 2 bases, with 8 bases lying between them. The CDR3 reads CAWRQGTYNEQFF. The CDR3 DNA follows: TGTGCCTGGAGGCAGGGTACCTACAATGAGCAGTTCTTC.

The genes are TRBV6-4 and TRBJ2-2; D may be TRBD2 (6 bases). Germline V gives CDR1 MRHNA, CDR2 SNTAGT. V was clipped by 6 bases and J by 1 base, with 9 bases between them. This CDR3 contains 14 residues. The CDR3 sequence is CASSREVNTGELFF. CDR3 in DNA: TGTGCCAGCAGCAGGGAGGTGAACACCGGGGAGCTGTTTTTT.